This TCR beta chain was sequenced for a study of vaccination and CD4 T cells after COVID-19. Study as a whole: Control cultures received a CEFX pool, an HIV-1 Nef pool, or no peptide.

Study results and limitations: Rising from about 20 to 38, the median of SARS-CoV-2-reactive clonotypes did not change significantly.

The sample's treatment: roughly 10-day PBMC culture with coronavirus spike peptide pools or control peptides (ViraFEST assay). Sequencing of cultured CD4+ T cell DNA used the Oncomine TCR Beta short-read assay. TCRdb called the PCR reads again in MiXCR, with one record for every CDR3 protein. The sample shows about 15,000 distinct CDR3 sequences, approximately 60% of them seen only once. Trimming stripped 4 bases from V and 2 bases from J, with 5 bases between. CDR1 and CDR2 (germline): GTSNPN, SVGIG (reference sequence). This CDR3 is 11 amino acids long. Worth noting for this clonotype: Its cognate antigen is unknown.

The TCR was taken from a human donor who had recovered from COVID-19. The sequenced material came from CD4+ T cells from blood, cultured in vitro. V and J are TRBV30 and TRBJ2-5; D is unresolved. The CDR3 DNA reads TGTGCCTGGATCCAGCAAGAGACCCAGTACTTC. Encoded protein: CAWIQQETQYF.